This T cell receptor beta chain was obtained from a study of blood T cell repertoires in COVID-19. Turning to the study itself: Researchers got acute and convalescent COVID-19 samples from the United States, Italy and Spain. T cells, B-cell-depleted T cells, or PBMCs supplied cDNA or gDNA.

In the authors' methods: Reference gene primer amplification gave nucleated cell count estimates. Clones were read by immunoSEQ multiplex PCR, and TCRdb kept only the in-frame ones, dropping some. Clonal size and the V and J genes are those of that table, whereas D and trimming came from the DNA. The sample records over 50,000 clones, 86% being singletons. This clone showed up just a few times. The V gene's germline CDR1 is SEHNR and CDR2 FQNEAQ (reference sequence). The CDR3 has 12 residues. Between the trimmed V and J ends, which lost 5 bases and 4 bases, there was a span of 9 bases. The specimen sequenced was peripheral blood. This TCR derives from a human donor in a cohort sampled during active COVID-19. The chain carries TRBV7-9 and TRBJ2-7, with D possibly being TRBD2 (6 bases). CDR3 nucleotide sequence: TGTGCCAGCAGCGCGGGGTCTTACGAGCAGTACTTC. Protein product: CASSAGSYEQYF.